This record looks at one T cell receptor beta chain sequence and its context. Its antigen is still unknown. The entry originates in a study of T cells after yellow fever vaccination. At the level of the study: It was SMART-Seq v4 Ultra Low Input that prepared the fractions with low cell numbers.

In germline, CDR1 is LGHNA, CDR2 YNFKEQ. The CDR3 is made up of 14 amino acids. The V end lost 0 bases, the J end lost 2 bases, and 7 bases lay between the germline ends. By 5'RACE template switching, TCR cDNA was produced, with a universal primer site and UMIs added in the process. TCRdb redid the calling of the 5' RACE reads with MiXCR, one entry per CDR3 protein. The repertoire consists of around 300,000 distinct CDR3 sequences, with around 4.5% occurring once and the leading ten covering approximately 19%. Study-level findings and limits: Relatively few clonotypes were ones that appeared in both CD4 and CD8 compartments.

This specimen consisted of PBMCs, obtained 15 days after the yellow fever booster vaccination. This chain uses TRBV4-2 with TRBJ1-2; D gene unclear. The sequence was obtained from a man between 18 and 29 years old who received the YFV17D yellow fever vaccine. The CDR3 loop reads CASSQDKRNYGYTF. The CDR3 DNA follows: TGTGCCAGCAGCCAAGATAAGCGGAACTATGGCTACACCTTC.